Many counts were recorded for the clone carrying this T cell receptor beta chain. Its antigen is still unknown. TCRdb passed the reads through MiXCR, listing each CDR3 protein once. The sample records about 490,000 distinct CDR3 sequences, roughly 29% being singletons. Germline lookup yields CDR1 SGHTA and CDR2 FQGNSA. V was shortened by 1 base and J by 7 bases, with 5 bases between the two germline ends. CDR3 length: 13 amino acids. These data are taken from a study of T cell repertoires in cytomegalovirus infection. Study in general: Based on public TCR beta signatures, there were indications of CMV infection and of a matching HLA type.

Whole-study results and caveats: Adding up the frequency of public TCR beta families identified people who carried CMV plus the relevant HLA. Within the response measured ex vivo, HLA-C-restricted CMV-specific TCR beta clonotypes were dominant.

The chain recombines TRBV7-2 with TRBJ1-6; D unclear. Sequences were obtained from PBMCs. This TCR was recovered from a human donor in good health (CMV status not recorded). Some clones in this sample may be carry-over from other donors' samples. The CDR3 spells CASSLGLNSPLHF. CDR3 DNA: TGTGCCAGCAGCTTAGGTTTGAATTCACCCCTCCACTTT.